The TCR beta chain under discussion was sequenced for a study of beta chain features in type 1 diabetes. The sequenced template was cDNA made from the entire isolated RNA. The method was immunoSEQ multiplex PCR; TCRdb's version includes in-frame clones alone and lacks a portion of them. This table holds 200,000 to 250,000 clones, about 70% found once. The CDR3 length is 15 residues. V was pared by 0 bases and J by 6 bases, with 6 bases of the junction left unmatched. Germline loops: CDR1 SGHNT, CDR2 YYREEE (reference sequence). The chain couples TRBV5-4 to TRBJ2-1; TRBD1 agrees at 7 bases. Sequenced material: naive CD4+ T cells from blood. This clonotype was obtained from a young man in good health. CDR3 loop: CASSLGQGPFNEQFF. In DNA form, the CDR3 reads TGTGCCAGCAGCTTGGGACAGGGACCCTTCAATGAGCAGTTCTTC.